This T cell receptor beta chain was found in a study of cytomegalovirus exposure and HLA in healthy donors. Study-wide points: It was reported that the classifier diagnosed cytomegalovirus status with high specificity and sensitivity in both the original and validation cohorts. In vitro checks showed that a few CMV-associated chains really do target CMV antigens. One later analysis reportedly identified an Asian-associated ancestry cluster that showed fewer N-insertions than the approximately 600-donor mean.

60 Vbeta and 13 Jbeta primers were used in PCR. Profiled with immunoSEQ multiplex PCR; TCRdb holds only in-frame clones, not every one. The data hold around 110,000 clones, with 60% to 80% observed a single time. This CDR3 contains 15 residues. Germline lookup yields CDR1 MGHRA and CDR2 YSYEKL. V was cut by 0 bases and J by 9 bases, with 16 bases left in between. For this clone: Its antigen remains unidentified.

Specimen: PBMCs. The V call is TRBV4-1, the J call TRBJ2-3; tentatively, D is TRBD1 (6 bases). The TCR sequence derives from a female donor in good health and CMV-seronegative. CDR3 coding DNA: TGCGCCAGCAGCCAAGAGTCAGGGGTGGTTAGCACGCAGTATTTT. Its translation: CASSQESGVVSTQYF.